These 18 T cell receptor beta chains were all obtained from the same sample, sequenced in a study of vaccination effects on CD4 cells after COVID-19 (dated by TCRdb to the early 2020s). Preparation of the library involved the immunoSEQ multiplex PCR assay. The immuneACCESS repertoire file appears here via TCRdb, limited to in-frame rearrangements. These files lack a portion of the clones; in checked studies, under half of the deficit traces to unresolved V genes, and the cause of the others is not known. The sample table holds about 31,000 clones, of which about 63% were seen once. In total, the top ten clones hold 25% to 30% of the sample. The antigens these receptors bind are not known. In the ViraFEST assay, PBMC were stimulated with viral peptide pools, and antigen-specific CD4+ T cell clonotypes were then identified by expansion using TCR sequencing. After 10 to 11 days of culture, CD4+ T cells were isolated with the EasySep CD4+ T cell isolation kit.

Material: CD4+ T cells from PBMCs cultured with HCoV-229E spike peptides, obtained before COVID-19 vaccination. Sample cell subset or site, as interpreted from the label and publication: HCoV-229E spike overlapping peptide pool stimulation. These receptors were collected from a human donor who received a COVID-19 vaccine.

The CDR3: CASSFIGVNSPLHF. The CDR3 nucleotides are TGTGCCAGCAGCTTCATAGGGGTGAATTCACCCCTCCACTTT. The chain couples TRBV7-8 to TRBJ1-6; the D gene is possibly TRBD1 (5 bases). This CDR3 has 14 amino acids. Germline assignment: CDR1 SGHVS and CDR2 FQNEAQ. The V gene lost 3 bases and the J gene lost 7 bases, with 10 bases spanning the gap.

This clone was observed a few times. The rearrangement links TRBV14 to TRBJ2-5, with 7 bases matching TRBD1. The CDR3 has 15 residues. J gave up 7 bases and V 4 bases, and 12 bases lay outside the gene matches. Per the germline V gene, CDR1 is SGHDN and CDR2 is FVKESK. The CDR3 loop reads CASSLRQGPEGTQYF. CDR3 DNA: TGTGCCAGCAGCCTAAGACAGGGCCCTGAAGGGACCCAGTACTTC.

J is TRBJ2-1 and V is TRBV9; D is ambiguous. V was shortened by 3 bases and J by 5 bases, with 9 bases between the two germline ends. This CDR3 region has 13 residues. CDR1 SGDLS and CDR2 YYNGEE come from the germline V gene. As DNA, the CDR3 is TGTGCCAGCAGCGCCAATGGGCACAATGAGCAGTTCTTC. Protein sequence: CASSANGHNEQFF.

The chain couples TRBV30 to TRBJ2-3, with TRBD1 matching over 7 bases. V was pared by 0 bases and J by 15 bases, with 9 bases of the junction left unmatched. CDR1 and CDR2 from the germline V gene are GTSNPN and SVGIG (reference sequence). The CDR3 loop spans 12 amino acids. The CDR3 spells CAWSVPGTVFYF. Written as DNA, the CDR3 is TGTGCCTGGAGTGTACCGGGGACAGTTTTTTATTTT.

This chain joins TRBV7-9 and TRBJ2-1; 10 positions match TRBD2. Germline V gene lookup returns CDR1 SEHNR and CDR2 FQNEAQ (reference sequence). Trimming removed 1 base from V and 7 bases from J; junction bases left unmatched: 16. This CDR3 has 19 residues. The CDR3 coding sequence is TGTGCCAGCAGCTTAGAAGGTCAGCGGGAGGGCCGGAGGGGGAATGAGCAGTTCTTC. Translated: CASSLEGQREGRRGNEQFF.

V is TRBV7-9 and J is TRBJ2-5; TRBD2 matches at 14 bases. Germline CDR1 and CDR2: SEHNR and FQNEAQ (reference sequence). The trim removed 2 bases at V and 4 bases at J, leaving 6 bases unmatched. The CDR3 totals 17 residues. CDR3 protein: CASSLPLGLAGGETQYF. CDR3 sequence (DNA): TGTGCCAGCAGCTTACCCCTCGGACTAGCGGGGGGAGAGACCCAGTACTTC.

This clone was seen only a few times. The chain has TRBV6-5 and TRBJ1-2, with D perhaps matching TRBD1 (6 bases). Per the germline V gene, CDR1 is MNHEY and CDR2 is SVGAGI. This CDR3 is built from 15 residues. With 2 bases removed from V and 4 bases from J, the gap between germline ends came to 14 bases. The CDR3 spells CASSYVGGISYGYTF. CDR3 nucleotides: TGTGCCAGCAGTTACGTAGGGGGTATATCCTATGGCTACACCTTC.

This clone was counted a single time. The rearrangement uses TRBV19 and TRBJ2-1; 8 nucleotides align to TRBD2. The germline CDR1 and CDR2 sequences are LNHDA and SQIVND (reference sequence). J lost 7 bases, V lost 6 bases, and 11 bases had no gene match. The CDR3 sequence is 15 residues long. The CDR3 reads CASRKRGFEGNEQFF. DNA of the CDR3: TGTGCCAGTAGGAAGCGGGGGTTCGAGGGGAATGAGCAGTTCTTC.

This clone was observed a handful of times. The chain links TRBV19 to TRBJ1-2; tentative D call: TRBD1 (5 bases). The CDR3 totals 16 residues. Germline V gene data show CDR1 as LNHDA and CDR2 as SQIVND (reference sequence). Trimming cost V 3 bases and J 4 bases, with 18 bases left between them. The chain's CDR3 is CASSIKGQIPSYGYTF. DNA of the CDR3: TGTGCCAGTAGTATCAAGGGGCAGATCCCCTCCTATGGCTACACCTTC.

CDR3 in amino acids: CSVGVAGRSTEAFF. The CDR3 nucleotides read TGCAGCGTGGGAGTCGCAGGGAGGTCCACTGAAGCTTTCTTT. This rearrangement joins TRBV29-1 to TRBJ1-1, with D maybe TRBD1 (5 bases). Germline loops: CDR1 SQVTM, CDR2 ANQGSEA. This CDR3 is 14 amino acids long. V was pared by 6 bases and J by 4 bases, with 18 bases between.

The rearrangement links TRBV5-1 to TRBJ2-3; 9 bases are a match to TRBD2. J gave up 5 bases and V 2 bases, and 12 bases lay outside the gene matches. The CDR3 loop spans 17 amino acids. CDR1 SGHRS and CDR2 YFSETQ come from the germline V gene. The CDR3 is CASSLVLAGGRRDTQYF. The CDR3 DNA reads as TGCGCCAGCAGCTTAGTCTTGGCGGGGGGGCGGCGAGATACGCAGTATTTT. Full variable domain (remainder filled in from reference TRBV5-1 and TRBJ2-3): KAGVTQTPRYLIKTRGQQVTLSCSPISGHRSVSWYQQTPGQGLQFLFEYFSETQRNKGNFPGRFSGRQFSNSRSEMNVSTLELGDSALYLCASSLVLAGGRRDTQYFGPGTRLTVL.

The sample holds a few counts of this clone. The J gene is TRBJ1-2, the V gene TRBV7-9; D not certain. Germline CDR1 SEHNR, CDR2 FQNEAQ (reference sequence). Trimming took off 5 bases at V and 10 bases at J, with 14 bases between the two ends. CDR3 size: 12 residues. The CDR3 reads CASSPGVGDYTF. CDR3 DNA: TGTGCCAGCAGCCCCGGCGTGGGAGACTACACCTTC.

The CDR3 sequence: CASSLDGSTEAFF. The CDR3 DNA is TGTGCCAGCAGCTTGGACGGGAGCACTGAAGCTTTCTTT. V gene TRBV7-9 combines with J gene TRBJ1-1; no firm D call. CDR1 and CDR2 from the germline V gene are SEHNR and FQNEAQ (reference sequence). CDR3 length equals 13 residues. V was shortened by 3 bases and J by 4 bases, with 9 bases between the two germline ends. Drawing the rest from reference TRBV7-9 and TRBJ1-1, the complete variable domain is DTGVSQNPRHKITKRGQNVTFRCDPISEHNRLYWYRQTLGQGPEFLTYFQNEAQLEKSRLLSDRFSAERPKGSFSTLEIQRTEQGDSAMYLCASSLDGSTEAFFGQGTRLTVV.

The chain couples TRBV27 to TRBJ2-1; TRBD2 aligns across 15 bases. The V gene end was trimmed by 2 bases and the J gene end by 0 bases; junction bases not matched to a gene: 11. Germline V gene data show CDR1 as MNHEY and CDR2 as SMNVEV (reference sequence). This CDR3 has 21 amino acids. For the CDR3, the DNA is TGTGCCAGCAGTTTAACCCCCGGGACTAGCGGGAGGATAAGCTCCTACAATGAGCAGTTCTTC. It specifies CASSLTPGTSGRISSYNEQFF.

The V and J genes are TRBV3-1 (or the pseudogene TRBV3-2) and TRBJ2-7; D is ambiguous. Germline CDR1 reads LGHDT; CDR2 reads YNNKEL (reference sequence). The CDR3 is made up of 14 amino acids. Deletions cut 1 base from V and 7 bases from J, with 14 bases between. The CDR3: CASSQGSETLEQYF. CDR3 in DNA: TGTGCCAGCAGCCAAGGTTCAGAGACCTTAGAGCAGTACTTC.

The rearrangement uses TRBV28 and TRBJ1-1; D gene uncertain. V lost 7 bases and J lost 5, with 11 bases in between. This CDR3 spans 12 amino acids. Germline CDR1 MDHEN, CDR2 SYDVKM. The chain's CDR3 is CASKEAGTEAFF. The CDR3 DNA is TGTGCCAGCAAGGAGGCTGGGACTGAAGCTTTCTTT.

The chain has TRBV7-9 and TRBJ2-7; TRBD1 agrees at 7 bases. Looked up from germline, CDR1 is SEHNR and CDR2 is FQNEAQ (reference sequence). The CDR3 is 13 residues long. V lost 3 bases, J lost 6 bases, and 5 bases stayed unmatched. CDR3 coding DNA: TGTGCCAGCAGCTTTTTACAGGGGAGCGAGCAGTACTTC. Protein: CASSFLQGSEQYF.

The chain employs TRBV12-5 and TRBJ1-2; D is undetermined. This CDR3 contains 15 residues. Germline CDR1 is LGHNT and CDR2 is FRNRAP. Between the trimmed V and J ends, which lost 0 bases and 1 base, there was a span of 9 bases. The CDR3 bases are TGTGCTAGTGGTTTGGTATCAGGCTATAACTATGGCTACACCTTC. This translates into CASGLVSGYNYGYTF.